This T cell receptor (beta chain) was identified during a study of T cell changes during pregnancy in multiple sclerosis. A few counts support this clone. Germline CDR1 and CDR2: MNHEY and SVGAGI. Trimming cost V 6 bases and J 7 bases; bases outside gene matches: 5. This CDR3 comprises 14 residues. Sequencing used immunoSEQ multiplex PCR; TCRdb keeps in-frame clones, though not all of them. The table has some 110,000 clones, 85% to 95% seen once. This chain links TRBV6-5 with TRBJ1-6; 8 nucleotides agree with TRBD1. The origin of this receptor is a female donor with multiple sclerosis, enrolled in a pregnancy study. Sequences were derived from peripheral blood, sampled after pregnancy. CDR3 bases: TGTGCCAGCAGACTGGACAGGGTCAATTCACCCCTCCACTTT. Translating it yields CASRLDRVNSPLHF.